This T cell receptor (beta chain) was profiled in a study of blood T cells in healthy people across ages. Study outcomes and limitations: Observed TCR beta diversity showed a strong correlation with the percentage of naive T cells as measured by flow cytometry.

A second PCR of 7 to 11 cycles used a sample-barcoded 5' primer and a J-beta primer mix. From the 5' RACE reads, TCRdb called clonotypes with MiXCR, one entry per CDR3 protein. This sample has around 500,000 distinct CDR3 sequences; over 25% occur once, and the top ten carry approximately 3.6%. A remark on this clonotype: Its antigen is undetermined.

The V gene's germline CDR1 is SGHRS and CDR2 YFSETQ. The length of the CDR3 is 14 residues. The V gene end was trimmed by 6 bases and the J gene end by 4 bases; junction bases not matched to a gene: 7. The data also belong to a second study, concerning T cells of mothers and their children.

Sequencing used blood. The sequence came from a boy between 2 and 15 years old in good health. This sequence joins TRBV5-1 and TRBJ2-3; the match to TRBD2 covers 8 bases. The CDR3 here is CASTYSGGADTQYF. The CDR3 DNA is TGCGCCAGCACCTACTCGGGGGGGGCAGATACGCAGTATTTT.